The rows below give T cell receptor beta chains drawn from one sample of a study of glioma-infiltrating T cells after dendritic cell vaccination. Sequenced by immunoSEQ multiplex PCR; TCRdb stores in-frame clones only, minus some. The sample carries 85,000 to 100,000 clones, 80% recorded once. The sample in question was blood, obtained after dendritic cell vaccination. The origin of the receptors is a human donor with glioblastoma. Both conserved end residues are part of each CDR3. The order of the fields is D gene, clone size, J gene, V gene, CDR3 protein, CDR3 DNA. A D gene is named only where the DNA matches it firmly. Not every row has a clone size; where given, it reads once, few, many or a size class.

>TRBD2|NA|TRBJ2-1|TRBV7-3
CASSSMAGGGNEQFF
TGTGCCAGCAGCTCCATGGCGGGGGGTGGGAATGAGCAGTTCTTC
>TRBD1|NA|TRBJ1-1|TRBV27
CASRLIWDRLNTEAFF
TGTGCCAGCAGGCTAATATGGGACAGGCTGAACACTGAAGCTTTCTTT
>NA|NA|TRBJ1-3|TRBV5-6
CASSPGVSSGNTIYF
TGTGCCAGCAGCCCCGGAGTCAGCTCTGGAAACACCATATATTTT
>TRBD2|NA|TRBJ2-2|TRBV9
CASSAPGLAINTGELFF
TGTGCCAGCAGCGCCCCGGGACTAGCGATTAACACCGGGGAGCTGTTTTTT
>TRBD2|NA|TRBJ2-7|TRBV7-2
CASSLLAGAYEQYF
TGTGCCAGCAGCTTACTAGCGGGGGCCTACGAGCAGTACTTC
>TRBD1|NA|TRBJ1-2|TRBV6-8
CASSPQGARSGYTF
TGTGCCAGCAGCCCCCAGGGGGCCCGGAGTGGCTACACCTTC
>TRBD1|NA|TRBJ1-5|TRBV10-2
CASSEWGQAGTQHF
TGCGCCAGCAGTGAGTGGGGACAGGCAGGGACCCAGCATTTT
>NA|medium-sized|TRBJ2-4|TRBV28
CASSGAGVNIQYF
TGTGCCAGCAGTGGGGCTGGGGTAAACATTCAGTACTTC
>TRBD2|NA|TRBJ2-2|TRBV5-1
CASSSPAGLVIPGELFF
TGCGCCAGCAGCTCGCCGGCGGGACTAGTCATACCCGGGGAGCTGTTTTTT
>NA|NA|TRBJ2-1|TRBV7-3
CASSLSGGSGDEQFF
TGTGCCAGCAGCTTAAGCGGCGGTTCGGGGGATGAGCAGTTCTTC
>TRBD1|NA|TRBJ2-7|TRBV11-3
CASRRNDRVSYEQYF
TGTGCCAGCAGACGAAACGACAGGGTAAGCTACGAGCAGTACTTC
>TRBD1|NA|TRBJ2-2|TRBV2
CASSVRTGNAGELFF
TGTGCCAGCAGTGTCAGGACAGGGAATGCCGGGGAGCTGTTTTTT
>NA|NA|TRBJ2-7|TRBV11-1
CASSLVAGFYEQYF
TGTGCCAGCAGCTTAGTTGCAGGATTCTACGAGCAGTACTTC
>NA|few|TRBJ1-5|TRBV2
CASSGGLWVQPQHF
TGTGCCAGCAGTGGGGGACTGTGGGTACAGCCCCAGCATTTT
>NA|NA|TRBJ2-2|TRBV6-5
CASSSGTGELFF
TGTGCCAGCAGTTCGGGCACCGGGGAGCTGTTTTTT
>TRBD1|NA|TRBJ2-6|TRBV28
CASSRQGLSAGANVLTF
TGTGCCAGCAGTCGACAGGGGTTATCAGCTGGGGCCAACGTCCTGACTTTC
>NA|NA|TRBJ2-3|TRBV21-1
CASSNGGTGVSDTQYF
TGTGCCAGCAGCAATGGGGGGACAGGGGTTTCGGATACGCAGTATTTT
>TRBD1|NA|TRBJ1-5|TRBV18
CASSPERDRVWPQHF
TGTGCCAGCTCACCGGAGAGGGACAGGGTTTGGCCCCAGCATTTT
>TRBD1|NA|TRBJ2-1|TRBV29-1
CSVLGRDRGYNEQFF
TGCAGCGTTTTGGGCCGGGACAGGGGATACAATGAGCAGTTCTTC
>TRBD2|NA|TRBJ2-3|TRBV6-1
CAGRLAGGRNTQYF
TGTGCCGGGAGACTAGCGGGGGGGCGAAATACGCAGTATTTT
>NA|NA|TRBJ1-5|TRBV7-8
CASSFSGQPQHF
TGTGCCAGCAGCTTCTCGGGACAGCCCCAGCATTTT
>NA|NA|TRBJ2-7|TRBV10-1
CASSRLDSGEQYF
TGCGCCAGCAGCCGACTAGACTCGGGCGAGCAGTACTTC
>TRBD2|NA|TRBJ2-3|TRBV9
CASSVVSSGATDTQYF
TGTGCCAGCAGCGTAGTGAGTAGCGGGGCCACAGATACGCAGTATTTT
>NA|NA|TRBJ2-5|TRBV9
CASGGKTQYF
TGTGCCAGCGGGGGGAAGACCCAGTACTTC
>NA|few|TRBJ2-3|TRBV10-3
CAIKAGNTDTQYF
TGTGCCATCAAGGCGGGGAACACAGATACGCAGTATTTT
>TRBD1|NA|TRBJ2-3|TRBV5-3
CARRDSGQGLTDTQYF
TGTGCCAGAAGGGATTCAGGACAGGGACTCACAGATACGCAGTATTTT
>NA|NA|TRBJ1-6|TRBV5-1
CASSPGGGGNNSPLHF
TGCGCCAGCAGCCCCGGGGGCGGGGGAAATAATTCACCCCTCCACTTT
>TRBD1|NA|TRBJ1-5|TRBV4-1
CASSLTQLTGGLIRPQHF
TGCGCCAGCAGCCTAACCCAGCTGACAGGGGGTTTAATTCGGCCCCAGCATTTT
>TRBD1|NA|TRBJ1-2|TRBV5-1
CASSLVTQGQGAGYTF
TGCGCCAGCAGCTTGGTCACGCAGGGACAGGGTGCTGGCTACACCTTC
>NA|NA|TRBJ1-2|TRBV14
CASSRTQYYGYTF
TGTGCCAGCAGCCGGACTCAATACTATGGCTACACCTTC
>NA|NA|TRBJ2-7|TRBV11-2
CASSLAAALHEQYF
TGTGCCAGCAGCTTAGCAGCGGCTCTCCACGAGCAGTACTTC
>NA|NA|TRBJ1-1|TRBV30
CAWSVQGDTEAFF
TGTGCCTGGAGTGTACAAGGGGACACTGAAGCTTTCTTT